A selection of T cell receptor beta chains follows, all from one sample in a study of T cells after yellow fever vaccination. TCRdb independently ran MiXCR on the 5' RACE reads; one entry per CDR3 protein. The sample includes under 250,000 distinct CDR3 sequences, 3.2% of them seen just once. Sequenced here: CD4+ T cells sorted from PBMCs, sampled 10 days after the yellow fever booster vaccination. Receptor source: a man younger than 35 who received the YFV17D yellow fever vaccine. The CDR3 runs from the conserved cysteine through the conserved F or W. Fields, in order: J gene, V gene, clone size, D gene, CDR3 protein, CDR3 DNA. The D gene is left open where the match is weak. Size tells how often a clone was seen (once, few, many) or the class of an expanded clone, and some rows leave it out.

>TRBJ2-5|TRBV12-3/TRBV12-4|many|NA
CASRSGANRRETQYF
TGTGCCAGCCGCTCCGGGGCAAACAGAAGGGAGACCCAGTACTTC
>TRBJ1-1|TRBV5-1|NA|NA
CASSSQDPGNTEAFF
TGCGCCAGCAGCTCACAAGACCCAGGAAACACTGAAGCTTTCTTT
>TRBJ2-4|TRBV4-3|many|NA
CASSQAPGENIQYF
TGCGCCAGCAGCCAAGCGCCGGGGGAAAACATTCAGTACTTC
>TRBJ2-3|TRBV11-3|NA|NA
CASSPGTDTDTQYF
TGTGCCAGCAGCCCCGGGACTGACACAGATACGCAGTATTTT
>TRBJ2-7|TRBV5-6|NA|NA
CASSTTHEQYF
TGTGCCAGCAGTACGACTCACGAGCAGTACTTC
>TRBJ1-1|TRBV5-1|NA|NA
CASSPGSVGEAFF
TGCGCCAGCAGCCCAGGGTCGGTCGGTGAAGCTTTCTTT
>TRBJ2-3|TRBV19|many|NA
CASSTGDDPSTDTQYF
TGTGCCAGTAGTACCGGGGATGATCCTAGCACAGATACGCAGTATTTT
>TRBJ2-2|TRBV7-9|many|NA
CASSYGLAGTGELFF
TGTGCCAGCAGCTACGGCCTAGCAGGCACCGGGGAGCTGTTTTTT
>TRBJ2-5|TRBV9|NA|NA
CASSVALVQETQYF
TGTGCCAGCAGCGTAGCCTTGGTCCAAGAGACCCAGTACTTC
>TRBJ1-2|TRBV3-1|many|NA
CASSQEAVSNYGYTF
TGTGCCAGCAGCCAAGAAGCCGTGTCTAACTATGGCTACACCTTC
>TRBJ2-5|TRBV5-1|many|TRBD2
CASSFGAGGHYQETQYF
TGCGCCAGCAGCTTTGGTGCGGGGGGACACTATCAAGAGACCCAGTACTTC
>TRBJ2-7|TRBV5-1|many|NA
CASSLTGTPVDEQYF
TGCGCCAGCAGCTTGACCGGGACCCCAGTCGACGAGCAGTACTTC
>TRBJ2-5|TRBV3-1|many|NA
CASSPASQETQYF
TGTGCCAGCAGCCCCGCGTCCCAAGAGACCCAGTACTTC
>TRBJ2-1|TRBV6-6|many|NA
CASSMRRNQFYNEQFF
TGTGCCAGCAGTATGAGACGTAACCAGTTCTACAATGAGCAGTTCTTC
>TRBJ1-3|TRBV10-1|few|NA
CASSESRLSGNTIYF
TGCGCCAGCAGTGAGTCCAGGCTCTCTGGAAACACCATATATTTT
>TRBJ2-2|TRBV5-4|few|NA
CASSPRQANTGELFF
TGTGCCAGCAGCCCCAGGCAGGCCAACACCGGGGAGCTGTTTTTT
>TRBJ1-5|TRBV5-6|NA|TRBD1
CASSPQGAGSNQPQHF
TGTGCCAGCAGCCCCCAGGGGGCGGGGAGCAATCAGCCCCAGCATTTT
>TRBJ2-3|TRBV11-2|many|TRBD1
CASSSWDSSTDTQYF
TGTGCCAGCAGCTCCTGGGACAGCTCCACAGATACGCAGTATTTT
>TRBJ2-1|TRBV18|few|NA
CASSPPLLHRVSSYNEQFF
TGTGCCAGCTCACCACCGTTACTGCACAGAGTGAGCTCCTACAATGAGCAGTTCTTC
>TRBJ2-1|TRBV5-6|many|NA
CASSPEGRHNEQFF
TGTGCCAGCAGCCCCGAGGGACGGCACAATGAGCAGTTCTTC
>TRBJ2-2|TRBV12-3/TRBV12-4|NA|NA
CASSPPVGPGELFF
TGTGCCAGCAGCCCCCCCGTCGGGCCCGGGGAGCTGTTTTTT
>TRBJ2-5|TRBV7-6|many|TRBD1
CASSTRQGAETQYF
TGTGCCAGCAGCACCCGACAGGGGGCAGAGACCCAGTACTTC
>TRBJ2-3|TRBV6-2/TRBV6-3|NA|NA
CASRQGPTDTQYF
TGTGCCAGCAGACAGGGTCCCACAGATACGCAGTATTTT
>TRBJ1-6|TRBV6-5|few|NA
CASRPGQPSYNSPLHF
TGTGCCAGCAGACCCGGACAGCCCTCCTATAATTCACCCCTCCACTTT
>TRBJ1-2|TRBV19|few|NA
CASSIPGANYGYTF
TGTGCCAGTAGTATCCCAGGCGCTAACTATGGCTACACCTTC
>TRBJ2-1|TRBV2|few|NA
CAIPVGNEQFF
TGTGCCATCCCAGTCGGCAATGAGCAGTTCTTC
>TRBJ1-3|TRBV5-1|NA|NA
CASSSLDPRGNTIYF
TGCGCCAGCAGCAGCTTGGATCCGAGAGGAAACACCATATATTTT
>TRBJ1-1|TRBV7-2|few|NA
CASSLAYGEAFF
TGTGCCAGCAGCTTAGCTTACGGAGAAGCTTTCTTT
>TRBJ1-5|TRBV30|few|TRBD1
CAWSFRTGDSNQPQHF
TGTGCCTGGAGTTTTCGGACAGGGGATAGCAATCAGCCCCAGCATTTT
>TRBJ1-1|TRBV7-3|many|NA
CASSRDRHTEAFF
TGTGCCAGCAGCCGCGACAGGCACACTGAAGCTTTCTTT
>TRBJ1-1|TRBV20-1|few|NA
CSASRDGNTEAFF
TGCAGTGCTAGCCGGGACGGGAACACTGAAGCTTTCTTT
>TRBJ1-4|TRBV7-2|NA|NA
CASSLGGLSWKLFF
TGTGCCAGCAGCTTAGGAGGGCTAAGTTGGAAACTGTTTTTT
>TRBJ1-1|TRBV29-1|NA|NA
CSVVKGSNTEAFF
TGCAGCGTTGTTAAGGGCTCTAACACTGAAGCTTTCTTT
>TRBJ1-2|TRBV7-3|many|NA
CASRDTRFSYGYTF
TGTGCCAGCAGAGATACACGCTTCTCCTATGGCTACACCTTC
>TRBJ2-3|TRBV6-2/TRBV6-3|few|NA
CASTHPGEPTDTQYF
TGTGCCAGCACCCATCCGGGGGAGCCCACAGATACGCAGTATTTT
>TRBJ2-7|TRBV15|few|NA
CATSAPGTASSYEQYF
TGTGCCACCAGCGCCCCTGGGACGGCTAGCTCCTACGAGCAGTACTTC
>TRBJ2-1|TRBV27|NA|NA
CASRPGRLNEQFF
TGTGCCAGCAGGCCGGGGCGGCTTAATGAGCAGTTCTTC
>TRBJ2-5|TRBV5-4|few|NA
CASSYRVETQYF
TGTGCCAGCAGCTACAGGGTAGAGACCCAGTACTTC
>TRBJ2-5|TRBV7-9|many|TRBD1
CASSRSWDRGSETQYF
TGTGCCAGCAGCCGCAGCTGGGACAGGGGTTCTGAGACCCAGTACTTC
>TRBJ1-2|TRBV5-1|many|NA
CASSLSRLGDYGYTF
TGCGCCAGCAGCTTGTCGCGGTTGGGGGACTATGGCTACACCTTC
>TRBJ1-2|TRBV20-1|many|NA
CSAGGQGNYGYTF
TGCAGTGCTGGCGGCCAGGGCAACTATGGCTACACCTTC
>TRBJ1-1|TRBV11-2|NA|NA
CASRTLGRGTEAFF
TGTGCCAGCAGGACTTTGGGCAGGGGCACTGAAGCTTTCTTT
>TRBJ1-1|TRBV12-3/TRBV12-4|few|NA
CASSFAGGNTEAFF
TGTGCCAGCAGTTTCGCAGGTGGTAACACTGAAGCTTTCTTT
>TRBJ2-5|TRBV5-1|NA|TRBD2
CASSLYSGGTGETQYF
TGCGCCAGCAGCTTGTATAGCGGGGGGACGGGAGAGACCCAGTACTTC
>TRBJ1-2|TRBV5-1|few|TRBD1
CASSLVQGVIGYTF
TGCGCCAGCAGCTTGGTACAGGGGGTGATTGGCTACACCTTC
>TRBJ1-5|TRBV19|few|TRBD1
CASSTGQGGQPQHF
TGTGCCAGTAGTACCGGACAGGGTGGGCAGCCCCAGCATTTT
>TRBJ2-2|TRBV5-1|many|NA
CASTALTGELFF
TGCGCCAGCACAGCCCTCACCGGGGAGCTGTTTTTT
>TRBJ1-5|TRBV7-2|NA|NA
CASSSTGFLYQPQHF
TGTGCCAGCAGCTCCACAGGGTTTTTATATCAGCCCCAGCATTTT
>TRBJ1-2|TRBV4-1|few|NA
CASSQGDRRSYGYTF
TGCGCCAGCAGCCAAGGAGACAGGAGATCCTATGGCTACACCTTC
>TRBJ2-5|TRBV15|many|TRBD1
CATSRDPGQQETQYF
TGTGCCACCAGCAGAGACCCGGGACAGCAAGAGACCCAGTACTTC
>TRBJ2-3|TRBV25-1|NA|TRBD2
CASSERGGRADTQYF
TGTGCCAGCAGTGAGCGGGGGGGCCGGGCAGATACGCAGTATTTT
>TRBJ2-1|TRBV7-3|many|TRBD1
CASSLTGGSGRNEQFF
TGTGCCAGCAGCTTAACAGGGGGCTCGGGTCGGAATGAGCAGTTCTTC
>TRBJ2-3|TRBV20-1|NA|TRBD2
CSALPWAGGPTDTQYF
TGCAGTGCCCTTCCATGGGCGGGGGGACCCACAGATACGCAGTATTTT
>TRBJ2-7|TRBV5-1|NA|NA
CASSLPGRWEQYF
TGCGCCAGCAGCTTACCGGGACGCTGGGAGCAGTACTTC